This T cell receptor (beta chain) originates from a study of T cell responses to AZD1222 COVID-19 vaccine. Only in-frame clones appear in the TCRdb table, and some are missing; sequencing was by immunoSEQ multiplex PCR. Of 85,000 to 110,000 clones listed, 90% to 95% are singletons. The CDR3 loop spans 14 amino acids. CDR1 ENHRY and CDR2 SYGVKD come from the germline V gene. V was pared by 2 bases and J by 4 bases, with 12 bases between. This receptor was obtained from an adult in good health. This specimen was peripheral blood, taken on day 0 of AZD1222 vaccination. J is TRBJ2-7 and V is TRBV10-3; the D gene is possibly TRBD1 (6 bases). CDR3 coding DNA: TGTGCCATCAGTGAGGGACAGTCCTCTTACGAGCAGTACTTC. Its translation: CAISEGQSSYEQYF.